This is a list of T cell receptor beta chains from one sample in a study of cytomegalovirus exposure and HLA in healthy donors. The table came from immunoSEQ multiplex PCR; TCRdb's copy has only in-frame clones and leaves some out. The profile shows about 240,000 clones, 70% to 90% of them singletons. The sample taken for sequencing was PBMCs. These receptors originate from a girl aged 2-10 years in good health and CMV-seronegative. CDR3s include the opening cysteine and the closing phenylalanine or tryptophan. Each record gives: clone size, CDR3 length, V gene, D gene, J gene, CDR3 protein, CDR3 DNA. A D gene is named only where the DNA matches it firmly. Only some rows state a clone size, as once, few, many or a class for expanded clones.

NA	15	TRBV6-4	TRBD2	TRBJ2-1	CASSLRLAVFNEQFF	TGTGCCAGCAGTTTGCGACTAGCGGTCTTCAATGAGCAGTTCTTC
NA	12	TRBV6-1	NA	TRBJ2-4	CASRTSGDIQYF	TGTGCCAGCCGGACCTCGGGGGACATTCAGTACTTC
NA	19	TRBV5-1	TRBD1	TRBJ2-1	CASSLAFRTGQTGYNEQFF	TGCGCCAGCAGCTTGGCCTTTCGGACAGGTCAAACAGGCTACAATGAGCAGTTCTTC
NA	13	TRBV11-2	NA	TRBJ2-1	CASSRPGRQEQFF	TGTGCCAGCAGCCGCCCAGGGCGCCAGGAGCAGTTCTTC
NA	13	TRBV15	TRBD1	TRBJ1-1	CATSRTGDAEAFF	TGTGCCACCAGCAGGACAGGGGACGCTGAAGCTTTCTTT
NA	14	TRBV6-6	TRBD1	TRBJ1-2	CASIPETGAYGYTF	TGTGCCAGCATACCCGAGACAGGGGCCTATGGCTACACCTTC
NA	14	TRBV5-1	TRBD1	TRBJ2-7	CASSSGTGSYEQYF	TGCGCCAGCAGCTCCGGGACAGGGTCCTACGAGCAGTACTTC
NA	15	TRBV11-3	NA	TRBJ2-3	CASSLAGMRTDTQYF	TGTGCCAGCAGCTTAGCAGGGATGCGCACAGATACGCAGTATTTT
NA	14	TRBV27	NA	TRBJ1-4	CASSLRQNGEKLFF	TGTGCCAGCAGTTTAAGACAGAACGGTGAAAAACTGTTTTTT
NA	13	TRBV5-6	TRBD1	TRBJ1-2	CASSQDRVYGYTF	TGTGCCAGCAGCCAGGACAGGGTCTATGGCTACACCTTC
NA	14	TRBV7-2	TRBD2	TRBJ2-1	CASSSTNSGNEQFF	TGTGCCAGCAGCTCCACGAATAGCGGGAATGAGCAGTTCTTC
NA	14	TRBV12-5	TRBD1	TRBJ1-2	CASGRGQGSGGYTF	TGTGCTAGTGGGAGAGGACAGGGTTCAGGTGGCTACACCTTC
NA	14	TRBV7-9	NA	TRBJ1-5	CASSSGGQTQPQHF	TGTGCCAGCAGCTCGGGGGGCCAAACACAGCCCCAGCATTTT
NA	14	TRBV6-1	TRBD1	TRBJ2-4	CASNFPGQGLIQYF	TGTGCCAGCAATTTCCCGGGACAGGGATTAATTCAGTACTTC
NA	12	TRBV6-7	NA	TRBJ2-2	CARGRNTGELFF	TGTGCCAGGGGGCGGAACACCGGGGAGCTGTTTTTT
once	13	TRBV6-5	NA	TRBJ1-2	CASRTVGVHGYTF	TGTGCCAGCAGAACCGTAGGGGTTCATGGCTACACCTTC
NA	13	TRBV5-1	NA	TRBJ1-2	CASSLGGAFGYTF	TGCGCCAGCAGCTTGGGGGGCGCTTTTGGCTACACCTTC
NA	14	TRBV27	TRBD2	TRBJ2-7	CASSLVRDYYEQYF	TGTGCCAGCAGTTTAGTTAGGGACTACTACGAGCAGTACTTC
NA	16	TRBV4-1	NA	TRBJ2-3	CASSQDGGGSTDTQYF	TGCGCCAGCAGCCAAGATGGGGGCGGGAGTACAGATACGCAGTATTTT
NA	14	TRBV9	NA	TRBJ1-1	CASSLITRRTEAFF	TGTGCCAGCAGCCTAATAACTAGGAGGACTGAAGCTTTCTTT
NA	14	TRBV9	NA	TRBJ1-4	CASSVGSREEKLFF	TGTGCCAGCAGCGTAGGGTCTCGAGAGGAAAAACTGTTTTTT
NA	16	TRBV6-5	NA	TRBJ2-2	CASSYSAVDTTGELFF	TGTGCCAGCAGTTATTCAGCGGTCGATACCACCGGGGAGCTGTTTTTT
NA	15	TRBV2	NA	TRBJ2-4	CASSGSTMAPNIQYF	TGTGCCAGCAGTGGGTCTACTATGGCCCCAAACATTCAGTACTTC
NA	14	TRBV18	TRBD1	TRBJ1-1	CASSPGQGAREAFF	TGTGCCAGCTCACCGGGACAGGGGGCCCGTGAAGCTTTCTTT
NA	14	TRBV10-2	NA	TRBJ2-3	CASSGAASTDTQYF	TGCGCCAGCAGTGGGGCCGCTAGCACAGATACGCAGTATTTT
NA	14	TRBV30	NA	TRBJ1-3	CAWSVAVGWNTIYF	TGTGCCTGGAGCGTAGCTGTTGGTTGGAACACCATATATTTT
NA	14	TRBV28	NA	TRBJ1-6	CASSFHGGQSPLHF	TGTGCCAGCAGTTTCCACGGAGGGCAGTCACCCCTCCACTTT
few	16	TRBV4-2	NA	TRBJ2-1	CASSPGWAGAYNEQFF	TGTGCCAGCAGCCCCGGTTGGGCGGGGGCATACAATGAGCAGTTCTTC
NA	17	TRBV19	NA	TRBJ1-5	CASSISASAYSNQPQHF	TGTGCCAGTAGTATATCGGCAAGCGCCTATAGCAATCAGCCCCAGCATTTT
NA	11	TRBV6-5	NA	TRBJ1-1	CASSYAAEAFF	TGTGCCAGCAGTTACGCGGCTGAAGCTTTCTTT
NA	17	TRBV19	TRBD2	TRBJ2-1	CASSPRERGSSYNEQFF	TGTGCCAGTAGTCCCCGAGAGCGGGGGAGCTCCTACAATGAGCAGTTCTTC
NA	12	TRBV29-1	NA	TRBJ1-2	CSVARDNYGYTF	TGCAGCGTTGCCCGGGATAACTATGGCTACACCTTC
NA	13	TRBV5-1	NA	TRBJ1-2	CASSLETGYGYTF	TGCGCCAGCAGCTTGGAGACAGGCTATGGCTACACCTTC
NA	16	TRBV4-2	TRBD2	TRBJ2-1	CASSQGTSGLYNEQFF	TGTGCCAGCAGCCAAGGGACTAGCGGGTTGTACAATGAGCAGTTCTTC
NA	12	TRBV11-2	TRBD2	TRBJ2-1	CASRPIGREQFF	TGTGCCAGCAGACCAATCGGGAGGGAGCAGTTCTTC
few	12	TRBV6-6	NA	TRBJ2-1	CASSYLRGEQFF	TGTGCCAGCAGTTACCTTCGCGGTGAGCAGTTCTTC
NA	14	TRBV6-6	TRBD1	TRBJ1-5	CASRGQGVSQPQHF	TGTGCCAGCAGGGGACAGGGGGTAAGTCAGCCCCAGCATTTT
NA	16	TRBV4-1	NA	TRBJ2-7	CASSQDLAGTIYEQYF	TGCGCCAGCAGCCAAGATTTGGCAGGGACAATCTACGAGCAGTACTTC
NA	15	TRBV27	NA	TRBJ2-1	CASSLGRVSYNEQFF	TGTGCCAGCAGTTTAGGGCGGGTATCCTACAATGAGCAGTTCTTC
NA	16	TRBV7-9	TRBD1	TRBJ1-3	CASSYDRASSGNTIYF	TGTGCCAGCAGCTACGACAGGGCGAGCTCTGGAAACACCATATATTTT
NA	15	TRBV4-2	TRBD1	TRBJ2-6	CASSQTGAGANVLTF	TGTGCCAGCAGCCAAACAGGGGCTGGGGCCAACGTCCTGACTTTC
NA	13	TRBV27	NA	TRBJ2-7	CASSPGTLREQYF	TGTGCCAGCAGTCCCGGGACACTACGCGAGCAGTACTTC
few	14	TRBV5-4	TRBD1	TRBJ1-2	CASSATGGDYGYTF	TGTGCCAGCAGCGCGACAGGGGGCGACTATGGCTACACCTTC
NA	17	TRBV5-4	TRBD2	TRBJ2-3	CASRGSGVGTRSDTQYF	TGTGCCAGCAGGGGTAGCGGGGTCGGGACGCGCTCAGATACGCAGTATTTT
NA	15	TRBV5-4	TRBD1	TRBJ1-2	CASSYLGQGDYGYTF	TGTGCCAGCAGCTACCTCGGACAGGGAGACTATGGCTACACCTTC
once	14	TRBV12-5	TRBD1	TRBJ1-2	CASGRDSLTYGYTF	TGTGCTAGTGGCCGGGACAGCCTTACCTATGGCTACACCTTC
once	16	TRBV6-5	TRBD2	TRBJ2-5	CASSYAASGGAETQYF	TGTGCCAGCAGTTACGCGGCTAGCGGGGGGGCGGAGACCCAGTACTTC
NA	17	TRBV4-2	TRBD2	TRBJ2-3	CASSQVTSGAPTDTQYF	TGTGCCAGCAGCCAAGTTACTAGCGGGGCCCCCACAGATACGCAGTATTTT
NA	18	TRBV7-9	TRBD1	TRBJ2-7	CASSTTQARDSSTYEQYF	TGTGCCAGCAGCACTACCCAGGCACGGGACAGTTCGACCTACGAGCAGTACTTC
NA	14	TRBV5-1	TRBD1	TRBJ2-3	CASSRDRGTDTQYF	TGCGCCAGCAGCCGGGACAGGGGGACAGATACGCAGTATTTT
NA	15	TRBV6-5	TRBD1	TRBJ1-6	CASSTGTGSRSPLHF	TGTGCCAGCAGTACCGGGACAGGGAGTCGATCACCCCTCCACTTT
once	12	TRBV9	TRBD1	TRBJ1-2	CASRQGGLGYTF	TGTGCCAGCAGACAGGGGGGACTCGGCTACACCTTC
NA	14	TRBV30	TRBD1	TRBJ2-5	CAYTSGTGAETQYF	TGTGCCTATACTTCCGGGACAGGGGCCGAGACCCAGTACTTC
NA	13	TRBV10-2	NA	TRBJ1-1	CASSLQGSTEAFF	TGCGCCAGCAGCCTGCAAGGGAGCACTGAAGCTTTCTTT
NA	12	TRBV6-5	NA	TRBJ2-5	CASRGGEGTQYF	TGTGCCAGTAGGGGGGGGGAGGGGACCCAGTACTTC
NA	16	TRBV19	NA	TRBJ1-3	CASSRLGSNSGNTIYF	TGTGCCAGTAGTCGCTTGGGCAGCAACTCTGGAAACACCATATATTTT
NA	15	TRBV5-4	TRBD2	TRBJ2-1	CASSFLAGDYNEQFF	TGTGCCAGCAGCTTCCTAGCGGGTGACTACAATGAGCAGTTCTTC
few	16	TRBV7-9	TRBD1	TRBJ1-4	CASSPDRGATNEKLFF	TGTGCCAGCAGCCCGGACAGGGGCGCAACTAATGAAAAACTGTTTTTT
NA	14	TRBV10-1	TRBD1	TRBJ1-3	CASGGTGAGNTIYF	TGCGCCAGCGGGGGGACAGGGGCAGGAAACACCATATATTTT
few	14	TRBV29-1	TRBD2	TRBJ2-3	CSVVVGGGTDTQYF	TGCAGCGTTGTGGTGGGAGGGGGCACAGATACGCAGTATTTT